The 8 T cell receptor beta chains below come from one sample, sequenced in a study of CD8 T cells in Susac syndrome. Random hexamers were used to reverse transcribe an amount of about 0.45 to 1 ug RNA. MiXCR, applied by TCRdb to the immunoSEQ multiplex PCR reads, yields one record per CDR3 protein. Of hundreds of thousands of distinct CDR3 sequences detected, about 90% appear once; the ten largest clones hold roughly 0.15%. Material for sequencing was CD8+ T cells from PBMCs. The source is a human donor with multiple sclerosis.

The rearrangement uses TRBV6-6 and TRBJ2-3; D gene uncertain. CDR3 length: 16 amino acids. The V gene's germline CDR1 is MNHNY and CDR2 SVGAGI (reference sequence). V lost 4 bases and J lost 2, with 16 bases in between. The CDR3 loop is CASSSPFGRSTDTQYF. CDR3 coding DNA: TGTGCCAGCAGTTCACCCTTTGGGCGGTCCACAGATACGCAGTATTTT.

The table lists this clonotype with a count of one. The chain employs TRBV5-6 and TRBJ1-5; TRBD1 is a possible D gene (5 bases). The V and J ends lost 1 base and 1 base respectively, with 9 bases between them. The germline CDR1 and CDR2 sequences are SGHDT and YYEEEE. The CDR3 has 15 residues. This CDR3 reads CASSLKGSSNQPQHF. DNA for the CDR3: TGTGCCAGCAGCTTGAAGGGGAGCAGCAATCAGCCCCAGCATTTT.

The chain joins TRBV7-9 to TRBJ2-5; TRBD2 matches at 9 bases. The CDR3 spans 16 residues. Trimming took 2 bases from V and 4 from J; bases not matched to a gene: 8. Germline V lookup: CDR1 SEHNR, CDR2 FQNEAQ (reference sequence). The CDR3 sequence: CASSLLRRGGGETQYF. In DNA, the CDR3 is TGTGCCAGCAGCTTACTCCGGCGGGGGGGCGGAGAGACCCAGTACTTC.

CDR3: CASSQVGTLYGYTF. The CDR3 DNA sequence: TGCGCCAGCAGCCAAGTGGGGACCCTCTATGGCTACACCTTC. This chain connects TRBV4-1 to TRBJ1-2; tentative D call: TRBD1 (5 bases). Germline CDR1 reads MGHRA; CDR2 reads YSYEKL. This CDR3 contains 14 residues. V lost 1 base, J lost 4 bases, and 10 bases lay in between.

The CDR3 region is CASSLESYEQYF. In DNA, the CDR3 is TGTGCCAGCAGCCTCGAGTCATACGAGCAGTACTTC. This chain links TRBV14 with TRBJ2-7; D unresolved. This CDR3 contains 12 residues. Germline CDR1 reads SGHDN; CDR2 reads FVKESK. Trimming cost V 4 bases and J 4 bases, with 8 bases left between them.

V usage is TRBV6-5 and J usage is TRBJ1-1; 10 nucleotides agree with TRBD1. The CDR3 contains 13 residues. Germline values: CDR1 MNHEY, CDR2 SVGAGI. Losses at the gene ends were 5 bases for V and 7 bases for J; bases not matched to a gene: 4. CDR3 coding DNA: TGTGCCAGCAGTACCGGACAGGGGGATGAAGCTTTCTTT. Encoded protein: CASSTGQGDEAFF.

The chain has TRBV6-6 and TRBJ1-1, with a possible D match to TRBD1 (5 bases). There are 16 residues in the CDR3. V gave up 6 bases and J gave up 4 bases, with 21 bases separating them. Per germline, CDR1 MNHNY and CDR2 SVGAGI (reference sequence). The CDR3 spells CASRSPTGGWVTEAFF. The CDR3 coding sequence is TGTGCCAGCAGGTCTCCGACGGGGGGGTGGGTCACTGAAGCTTTCTTT.

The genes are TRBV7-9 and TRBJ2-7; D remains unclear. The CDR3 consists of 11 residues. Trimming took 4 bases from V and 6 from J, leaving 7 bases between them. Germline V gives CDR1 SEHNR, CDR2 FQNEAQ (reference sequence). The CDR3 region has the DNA TGTGCCAGCAGCTCCGGCAGCGAGCAGTACTTC. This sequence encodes CASSSGSEQYF.